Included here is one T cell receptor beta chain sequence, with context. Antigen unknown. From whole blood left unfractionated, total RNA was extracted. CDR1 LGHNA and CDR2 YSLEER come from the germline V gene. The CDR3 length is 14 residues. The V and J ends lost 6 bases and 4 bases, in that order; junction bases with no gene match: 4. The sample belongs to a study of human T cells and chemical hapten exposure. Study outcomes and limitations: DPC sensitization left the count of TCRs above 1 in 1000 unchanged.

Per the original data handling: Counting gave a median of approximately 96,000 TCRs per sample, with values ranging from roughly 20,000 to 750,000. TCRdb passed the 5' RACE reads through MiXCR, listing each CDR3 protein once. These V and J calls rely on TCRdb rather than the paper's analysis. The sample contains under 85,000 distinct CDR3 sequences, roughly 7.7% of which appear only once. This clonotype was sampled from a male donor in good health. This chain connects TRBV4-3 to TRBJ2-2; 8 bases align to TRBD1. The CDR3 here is CASSSQGGTGELFF. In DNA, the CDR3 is TGCGCCAGCAGTTCACAGGGGGGCACCGGGGAGCTGTTTTTT.